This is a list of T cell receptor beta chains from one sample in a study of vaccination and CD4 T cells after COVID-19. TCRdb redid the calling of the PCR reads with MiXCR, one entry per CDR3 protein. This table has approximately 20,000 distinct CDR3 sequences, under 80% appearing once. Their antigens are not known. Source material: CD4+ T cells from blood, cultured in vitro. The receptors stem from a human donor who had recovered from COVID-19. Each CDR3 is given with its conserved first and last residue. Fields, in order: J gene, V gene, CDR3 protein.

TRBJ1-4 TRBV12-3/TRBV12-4 CASSPATGFNEKLFF
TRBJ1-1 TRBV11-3 CASSLVGGQSEAFF
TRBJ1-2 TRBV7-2 CASTLGQADYGYTF
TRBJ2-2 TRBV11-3 CASSLALDRGGNGELFF
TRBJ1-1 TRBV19 CASSWAPGGRRLNTEAFF
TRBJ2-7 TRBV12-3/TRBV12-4 CASSLVLGQPGVGLEQYF
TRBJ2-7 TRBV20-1 CSARPRAGEQYF
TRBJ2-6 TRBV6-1 CASSPGPRTGANVLTF
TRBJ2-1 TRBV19 CASVSGTSGSNEQFF
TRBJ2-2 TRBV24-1 CATSVGLAGGGELFF
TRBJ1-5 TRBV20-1 CSARTGTPRNQPQHF
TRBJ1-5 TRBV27 CASSLVGGYNQPQHF
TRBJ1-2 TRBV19 CASSISLQGYWGYTF
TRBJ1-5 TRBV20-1 CSARSGGVQPQHF
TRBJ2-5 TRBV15 CATSKQGAPGETQYF
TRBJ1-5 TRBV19 CASKWDRDQPQHF
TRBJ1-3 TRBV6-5 CASSYRETRQGGNTIYF
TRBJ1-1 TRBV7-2 CASSLYGNTEAFF
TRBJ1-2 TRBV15 CATSTQVRYGYTF
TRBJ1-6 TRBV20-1 CSARGRSPLHF
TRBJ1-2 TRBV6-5 CASSYSQVPSGDYGYTF
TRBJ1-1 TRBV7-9 CASSFLTENEAFF
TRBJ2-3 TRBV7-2 CASSLAAVRTDTQYF
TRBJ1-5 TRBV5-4 CASSLDKDQPQHF
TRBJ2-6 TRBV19 CASTGGTLGSGANVLTF
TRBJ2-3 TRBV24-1 CATSDPGHQSTDTQYF
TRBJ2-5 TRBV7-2 CASSLGLRGETQYF
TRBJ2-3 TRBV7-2 CAGGVGQGDTQYF
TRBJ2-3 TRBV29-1 CSVEASYTDTQYF
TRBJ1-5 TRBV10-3 CAIRPSVLGNQPQHF
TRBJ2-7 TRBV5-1 CASSSGTGWKNEQYF
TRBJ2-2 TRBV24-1 CATSGGTGVLAGGPDTGELFF
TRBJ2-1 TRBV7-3 CASSLTRTAYNEQFF
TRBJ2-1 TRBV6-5 CASSYMGGLDNEQFF
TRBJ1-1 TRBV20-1 CSARGGRGTEAFF
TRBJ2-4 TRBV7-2 CASSLGLGAKNIQYF
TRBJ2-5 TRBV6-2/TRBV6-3 CASSLHETQYF
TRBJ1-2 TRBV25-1 CASSRGQGDYGYTF
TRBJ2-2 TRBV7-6 CASSSGSGVGTGELFF
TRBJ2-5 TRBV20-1 CSANVQTQYF
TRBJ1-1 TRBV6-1 CASIWEGDTEAFF
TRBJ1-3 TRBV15 CATSRDGDTIYF
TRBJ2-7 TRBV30 CAAVPGGIYEQYF
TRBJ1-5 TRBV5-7 CASIVPDSLRGEPQHF
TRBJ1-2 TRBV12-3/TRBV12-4 CASSTGRTNYGYTF
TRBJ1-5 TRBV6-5 CASSSAGGRGGSNQPQHF
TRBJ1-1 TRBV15 CATGFGLNTEAFF
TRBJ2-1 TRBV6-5 CASSSWAIRVGSYNEQFF
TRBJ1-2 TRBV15 CATSTGGQGARGYTF
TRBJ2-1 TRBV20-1 CSAPDRGQLYNEQFF
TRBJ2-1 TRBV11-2 CASSPIRDQREGYNEQFF
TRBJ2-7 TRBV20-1 CSASHPNREQYF
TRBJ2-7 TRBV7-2 CASSFPKSSYEQYF
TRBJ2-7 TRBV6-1 CASSKAAVGRSYEQYF